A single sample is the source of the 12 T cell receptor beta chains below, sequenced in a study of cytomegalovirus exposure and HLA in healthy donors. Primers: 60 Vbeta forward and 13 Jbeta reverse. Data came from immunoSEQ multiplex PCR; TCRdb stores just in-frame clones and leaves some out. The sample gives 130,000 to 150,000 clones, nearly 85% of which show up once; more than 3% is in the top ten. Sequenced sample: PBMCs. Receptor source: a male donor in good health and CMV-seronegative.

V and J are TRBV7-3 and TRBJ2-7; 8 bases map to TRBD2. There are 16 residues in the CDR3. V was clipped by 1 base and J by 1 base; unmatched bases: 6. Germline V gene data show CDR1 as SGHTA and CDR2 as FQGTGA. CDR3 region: CASSLREVAGSYEQYF. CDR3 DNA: TGTGCCAGCAGCTTAAGGGAGGTAGCGGGGTCCTACGAGCAGTACTTC.

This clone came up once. The CDR3: CASSQDFRERIGETQYF. Written as DNA, the CDR3 is TGTGCCAGCAGCCAAGATTTTCGGGAGAGGATTGGAGAGACCCAGTACTTC. This chain joins TRBV4-2 and TRBJ2-5; TRBD2 might be the D (6 bases). V was shortened by 0 bases and J by 4 bases, with 18 bases between the two germline ends. CDR3 length: 17 amino acids. From germline, CDR1 is LGHNA and CDR2 YNFKEQ.

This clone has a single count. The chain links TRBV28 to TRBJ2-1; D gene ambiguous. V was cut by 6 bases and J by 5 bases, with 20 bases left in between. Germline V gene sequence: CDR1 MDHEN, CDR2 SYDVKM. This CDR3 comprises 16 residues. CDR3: CASSHTTETPHNEQFF. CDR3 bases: TGTGCCAGCAGCCACACGACTGAAACGCCGCACAATGAGCAGTTCTTC.

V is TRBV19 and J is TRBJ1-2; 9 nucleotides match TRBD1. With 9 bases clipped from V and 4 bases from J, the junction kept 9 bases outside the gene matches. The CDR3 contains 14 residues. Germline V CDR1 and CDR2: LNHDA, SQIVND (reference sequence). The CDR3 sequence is CASRLRDRAYGYTF. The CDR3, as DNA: TGTGCCAGCAGACTCCGGGACAGGGCCTATGGCTACACCTTC.

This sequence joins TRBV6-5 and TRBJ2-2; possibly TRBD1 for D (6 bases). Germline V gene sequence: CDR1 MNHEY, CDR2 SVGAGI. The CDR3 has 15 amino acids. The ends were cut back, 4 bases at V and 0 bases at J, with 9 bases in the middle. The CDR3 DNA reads TGTGCCAGCAGTTTCCGGACAGCGAACACCGGGGAGCTGTTTTTT. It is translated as CASSFRTANTGELFF.

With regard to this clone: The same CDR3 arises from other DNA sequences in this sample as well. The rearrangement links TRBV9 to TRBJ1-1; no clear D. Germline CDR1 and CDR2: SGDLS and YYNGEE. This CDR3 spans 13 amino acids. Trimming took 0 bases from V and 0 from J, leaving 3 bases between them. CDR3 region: CASSVALNTEAFF. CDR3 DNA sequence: TGTGCCAGCAGCGTAGCTCTGAACACTGAAGCTTTCTTT.

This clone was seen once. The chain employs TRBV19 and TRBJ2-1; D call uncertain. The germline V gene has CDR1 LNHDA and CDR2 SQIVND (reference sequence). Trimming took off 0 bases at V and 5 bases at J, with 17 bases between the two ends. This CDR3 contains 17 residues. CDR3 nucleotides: TGTGCCAGTAGTATAGATCCCGGGTCTCCATGGGACAATGAGCAGTTCTTC. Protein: CASSIDPGSPWDNEQFF.

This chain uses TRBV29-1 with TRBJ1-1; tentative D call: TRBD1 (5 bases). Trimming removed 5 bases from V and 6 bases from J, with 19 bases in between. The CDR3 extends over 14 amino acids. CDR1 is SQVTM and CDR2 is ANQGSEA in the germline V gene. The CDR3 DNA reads TGCAGCGTTAGCACGTGGCAGGGCGACGCTGAAGCTTTCTTT. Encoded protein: CSVSTWQGDAEAFF.

This CDR3 reads CASSIAGGSREQFF. The CDR3 DNA reads TGTGCCAGTAGTATAGCCGGGGGTTCGAGGGAGCAGTTCTTC. The chain couples TRBV19 to TRBJ2-1; tentative D call: TRBD2 (6 bases). CDR3 length: 14 amino acids. Germline V gene lookup returns CDR1 LNHDA and CDR2 SQIVND (reference sequence). Trimming pared 1 base from V and 10 bases from J, leaving 14 bases between.

CDR3 amino acids: CASSVGGLAGGGDEQFF. The CDR3 DNA reads TGTGCCAGCAGCGTAGGGGGACTAGCGGGGGGCGGGGATGAGCAGTTCTTC. This rearrangement joins TRBV9 to TRBJ2-1; 15 bases fit TRBD2. The CDR3 is made up of 17 amino acids. V dropped 0 bases and J dropped 8; count of bases not matched to a gene: 6. Germline-derived CDR1 and CDR2 are SGDLS and YYNGEE.

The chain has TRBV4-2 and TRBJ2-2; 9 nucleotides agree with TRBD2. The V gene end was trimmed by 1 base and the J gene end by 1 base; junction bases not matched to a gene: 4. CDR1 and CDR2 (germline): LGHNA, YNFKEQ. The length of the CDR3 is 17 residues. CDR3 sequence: CASSQVAAGGNTGELFF. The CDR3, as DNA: TGTGCCAGCAGCCAAGTAGCAGCGGGAGGGAACACCGGGGAGCTGTTTTTT.

CDR3 nucleotides: TGCGCCAGCAGCTTGAGACTAGCATCCAACAATGAGCAGTTCTTC. Its protein product is CASSLRLASNNEQFF. The gene calls are TRBV5-1 and TRBJ2-1; 7 nucleotides match TRBD2. V trimming: 1 base; J trimming: 5 bases; junction bases outside the gene matches: 6. CDR1 is SGHRS, CDR2 YFSETQ, per germline. The CDR3 loop spans 15 amino acids.